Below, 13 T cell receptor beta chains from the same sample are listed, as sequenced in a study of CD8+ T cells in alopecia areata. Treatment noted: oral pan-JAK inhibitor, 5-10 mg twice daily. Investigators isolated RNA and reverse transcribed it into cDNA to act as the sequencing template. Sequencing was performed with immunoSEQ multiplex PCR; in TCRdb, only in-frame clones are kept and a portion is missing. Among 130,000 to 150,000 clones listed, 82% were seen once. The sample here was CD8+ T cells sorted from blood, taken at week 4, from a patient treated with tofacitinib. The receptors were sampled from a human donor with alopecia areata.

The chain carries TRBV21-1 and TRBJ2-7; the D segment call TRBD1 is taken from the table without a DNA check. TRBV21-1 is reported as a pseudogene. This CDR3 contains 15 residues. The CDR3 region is CASSTRDKGTHEQYF. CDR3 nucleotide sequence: TGTGCCAGCAGCACCCGGGACAAGGGGACCCACGAGCAGTACTTC.

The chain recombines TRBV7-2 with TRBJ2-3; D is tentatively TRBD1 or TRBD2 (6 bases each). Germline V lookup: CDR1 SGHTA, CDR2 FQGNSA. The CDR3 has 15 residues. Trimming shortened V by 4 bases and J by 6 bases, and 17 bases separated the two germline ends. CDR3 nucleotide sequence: TGTGCCAGCAGCTCACTTGGGGGGCTGGGGGATACGCAGTATTTT. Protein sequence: CASSSLGGLGDTQYF.

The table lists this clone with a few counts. The CDR3 nucleotides are TGTGCCTGGAGTGTGGGCAGTTCCTACGAGCAGTACTTC. It specifies CAWSVGSSYEQYF. V is TRBV30 and J is TRBJ2-5; D ambiguous. The closer fit of TRBJ2-7 to the DNA end suggests the J call may be wrong. Germline V lookup: CDR1 GTSNPN, CDR2 SVGIG (reference sequence). This CDR3 spans 13 amino acids.

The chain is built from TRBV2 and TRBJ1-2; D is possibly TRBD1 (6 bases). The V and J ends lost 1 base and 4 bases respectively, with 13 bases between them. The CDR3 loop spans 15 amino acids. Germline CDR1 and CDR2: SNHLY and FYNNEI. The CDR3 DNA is TGTGCCAGCAGTGAAGATCTGGGGGCGAGCTATGGCTACACCTTC. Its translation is CASSEDLGASYGYTF. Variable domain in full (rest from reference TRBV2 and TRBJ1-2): EPEVTQTPSHQVTQMGQEVILRCVPISNHLYFYWYRQILGQKVEFLVSFYNNEISEKSEIFDDQFSVERPDGSNFTLKIRSTKLEDSAMYFCASSEDLGASYGYTFGSGTRLTVV.

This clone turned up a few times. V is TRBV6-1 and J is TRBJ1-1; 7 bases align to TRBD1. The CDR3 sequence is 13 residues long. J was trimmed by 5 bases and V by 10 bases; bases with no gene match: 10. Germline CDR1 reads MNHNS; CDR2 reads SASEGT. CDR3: CATDRAGRTEAFF. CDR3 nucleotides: TGTGCCACCGACAGGGCAGGAAGGACTGAAGCTTTCTTT.

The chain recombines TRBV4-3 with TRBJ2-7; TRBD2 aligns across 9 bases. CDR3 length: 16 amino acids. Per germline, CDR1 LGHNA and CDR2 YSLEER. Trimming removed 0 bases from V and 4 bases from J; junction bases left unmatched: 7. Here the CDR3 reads CASSQEASGDYYEQYF. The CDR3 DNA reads TGCGCCAGCAGCCAAGAGGCTAGCGGGGATTATTACGAGCAGTACTTC.

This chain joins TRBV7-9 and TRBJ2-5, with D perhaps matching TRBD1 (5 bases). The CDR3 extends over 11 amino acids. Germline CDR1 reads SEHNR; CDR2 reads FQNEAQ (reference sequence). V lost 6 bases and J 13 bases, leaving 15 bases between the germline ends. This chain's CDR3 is CASRPQDSWYF. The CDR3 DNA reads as TGTGCCAGCAGACCACAGGATTCCTGGTACTTC.

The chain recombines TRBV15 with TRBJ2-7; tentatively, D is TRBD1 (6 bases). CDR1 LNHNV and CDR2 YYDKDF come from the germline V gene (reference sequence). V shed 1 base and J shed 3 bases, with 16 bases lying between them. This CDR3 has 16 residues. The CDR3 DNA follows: TGTGCCACCAGCAGAGTTCCGGGACAATTAATCTACGAGCAGTACTTC. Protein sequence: CATSRVPGQLIYEQYF.

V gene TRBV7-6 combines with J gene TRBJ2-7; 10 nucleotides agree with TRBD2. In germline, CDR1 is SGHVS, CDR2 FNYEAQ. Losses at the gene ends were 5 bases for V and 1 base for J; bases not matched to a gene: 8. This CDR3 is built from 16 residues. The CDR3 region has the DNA TGTGCCAGCAGCCCCAGAGGTAGCGGGGGGTCCTACGAGCAGTACTTC. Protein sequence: CASSPRGSGGSYEQYF.

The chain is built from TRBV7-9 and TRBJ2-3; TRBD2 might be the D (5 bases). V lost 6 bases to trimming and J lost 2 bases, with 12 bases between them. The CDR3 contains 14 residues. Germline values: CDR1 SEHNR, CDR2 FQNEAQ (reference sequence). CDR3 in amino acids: CASSRPTNTDTQYF. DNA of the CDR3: TGTGCCAGCAGTAGACCGACTAACACAGATACGCAGTATTTT. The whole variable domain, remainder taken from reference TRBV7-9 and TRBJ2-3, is DTGVSQNPRHKITKRGQNVTFRCDPISEHNRLYWYRQTLGQGPEFLTYFQNEAQLEKSRLLSDRFSAERPKGSFSTLEIQRTEQGDSAMYLCASSRPTNTDTQYFGPGTRLTVL.

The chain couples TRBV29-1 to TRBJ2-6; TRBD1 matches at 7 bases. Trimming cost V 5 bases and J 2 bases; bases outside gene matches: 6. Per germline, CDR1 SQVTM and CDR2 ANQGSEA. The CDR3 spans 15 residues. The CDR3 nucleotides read TGCAGCGTTAGGACAGGAGTAGCTGGGGCCAACGTCCTGACTTTC. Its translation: CSVRTGVAGANVLTF.

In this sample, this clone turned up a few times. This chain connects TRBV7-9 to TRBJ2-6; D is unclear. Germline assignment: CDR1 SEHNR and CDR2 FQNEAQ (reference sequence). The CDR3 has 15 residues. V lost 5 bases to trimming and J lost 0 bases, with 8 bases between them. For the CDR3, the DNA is TGTGCCAGCAGCCAGATGCCCTCTGGGGCCAACGTCCTGACTTTC. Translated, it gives CASSQMPSGANVLTF.

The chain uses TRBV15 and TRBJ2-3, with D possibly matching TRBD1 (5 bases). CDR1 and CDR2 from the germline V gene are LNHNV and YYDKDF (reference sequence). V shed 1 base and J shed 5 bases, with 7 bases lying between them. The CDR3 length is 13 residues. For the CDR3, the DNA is TGTGCCACCAGCAGAGCTAGGGGAGATACGCAGTATTTT. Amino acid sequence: CATSRARGDTQYF.